Following are 19 T cell receptor beta chains from one sample sequenced in a study of monozygotic twins with cystic fibrosis. TCRdb's table, derived via immunoSEQ multiplex PCR, lists solely in-frame clones and lacks some. The sample lists roughly 20,000 clones, 95% to 98% seen once, with more than 1.5% in the top ten. The sequenced material came from blood. The source is a woman aged 25 to 45 with cystic fibrosis.

The chain combines TRBV28 with TRBJ2-7; 7 bases match TRBD2. The CDR3 has 14 amino acids. Germline lookup yields CDR1 MDHEN and CDR2 SYDVKM. V lost 5 bases, J lost 2 bases, and 6 bases stayed unmatched. The CDR3 DNA follows: TGTGCCAGCAGTCAGTCGGGGGGAACCTACGAGCAGTACTTC. Protein: CASSQSGGTYEQYF.

The table lists this clone with a count of one. The rearrangement joins TRBV5-1 to TRBJ2-1; 9 bases fit TRBD2. The germline gives CDR1 SGHRS, CDR2 YFSETQ. Germline trimming cut 0 bases from V and 10 bases from J; bases unmatched to any gene: 5. There are 14 residues in the CDR3. In DNA, the CDR3 is TGCGCCAGCAGCTTGGTCGCGGGGGGGCCAGAGCAGTTCTTC. Its translation is CASSLVAGGPEQFF.

CDR3 protein: CASSGTGNQPQHF. Here the CDR3 DNA reads TGTGCCAGCAGCGGGACAGGGAATCAGCCCCAGCATTTT. This chain links TRBV2 with TRBJ1-5; 9 nucleotides match TRBD1. The V and J ends lost 6 bases and 4 bases, in that order; junction bases with no gene match: 1. The CDR3 length is 13 residues. Germline V gene sequence: CDR1 SNHLY, CDR2 FYNNEI.

The chain uses TRBV7-9 and TRBJ2-1, with D perhaps matching TRBD1 or TRBD2 (5 bases each). The CDR3 has 15 residues. The germline gives CDR1 SEHNR, CDR2 FQNEAQ (reference sequence). Between the trimmed V and J ends, which lost 1 base and 2 bases, there was a span of 9 bases. The CDR3 DNA reads as TGTGCCAGCAGCTTAGAGGGACCCCCCTACAATGAGCAGTTCTTC. Residues: CASSLEGPPYNEQFF. Full variable domain (rest looked up from reference TRBV7-9 and TRBJ2-1): DTGVSQNPRHKITKRGQNVTFRCDPISEHNRLYWYRQTLGQGPEFLTYFQNEAQLEKSRLLSDRFSAERPKGSFSTLEIQRTEQGDSAMYLCASSLEGPPYNEQFFGPGTRLTVL.

The J gene is TRBJ2-5, the V gene TRBV12-2. TRBV12-2 is an annotated pseudogene. CDR3 length: 15 amino acids. CDR3 sequence (DNA): TGTGCAAGTCGCTTAAGGATCGGGGGCGCAGAGACCCAGTACTTC. Its protein is CASRLRIGGAETQYF.

This chain uses TRBV2 with TRBJ1-2; D remains ambiguous. V was trimmed by 7 bases and J by 2 bases, leaving 8 bases between them. The CDR3 loop spans 12 amino acids. The V gene's germline CDR1 is SNHLY and CDR2 FYNNEI. The CDR3 sequence: CASTGVNYGYTF. CDR3 DNA sequence: TGTGCCAGCACAGGAGTAAACTATGGCTACACCTTC.

The V and J genes are TRBV5-1 and TRBJ2-7; possibly TRBD2 for D (5 bases). Germline CDR1 SGHRS, CDR2 YFSETQ. This CDR3 is built from 13 residues. V lost 0 bases to trimming and J lost 6 bases, with 10 bases between them. CDR3 residues: CASSLASLREQYF. CDR3 nucleotide sequence: TGCGCCAGCAGCTTGGCTAGCTTGCGCGAGCAGTACTTC.

The chain carries TRBV10-3 and TRBJ1-2, with 9 nucleotides matching TRBD1. Germline loops: CDR1 ENHRY, CDR2 SYGVKD. CDR3 length: 18 residues. V trimming: 4 bases; J trimming: 0 bases; junction bases outside the gene matches: 12. The CDR3 DNA reads as TGTGCCATCAGTGCATCTCCGGGACAGGGTAGAGCTAACTATGGCTACACCTTC. Residues: CAISASPGQGRANYGYTF.

This clone was observed a single time. This chain joins TRBV6-1 and TRBJ2-5; D may be TRBD1 (7 bases). From germline, CDR1 is MNHNS and CDR2 SASEGT. This CDR3 is built from 13 residues. The V end was cut by 7 bases, the J end by 3 bases, with 12 bases between. In DNA, the CDR3 is TGTGCCAGCATCCCAGGGGGGAAAGAGACCCAGTACTTC. Protein: CASIPGGKETQYF.

V usage is TRBV27 and J usage is TRBJ2-1; D remains unclear. Trimming cost V 0 bases and J 6 bases, with 6 bases left between them. The CDR3 covers 13 residues. Germline assignment: CDR1 MNHEY and CDR2 SMNVEV (reference sequence). This CDR3 reads CASSLSNLNEQFF. The CDR3, as DNA: TGTGCCAGCAGTTTATCGAACCTCAATGAGCAGTTCTTC.

The V call is TRBV6-5, the J call TRBJ1-1; 11 positions match TRBD1. CDR3 length: 15 amino acids. CDR1 MNHEY and CDR2 SVGAGI come from the germline V gene. The trim removed 7 bases at V and 3 bases at J, leaving 7 bases unmatched. The CDR3 loop reads CASIPGTGGDTEAFF. The CDR3 nucleotides read TGTGCCAGCATACCCGGGACAGGGGGGGACACTGAAGCTTTCTTT.

The V call is TRBV4-3, the J call TRBJ1-2, with TRBD1 identical over 8 bases. Germline V lookup: CDR1 LGHNA, CDR2 YSLEER. The CDR3 sequence is 15 residues long. With V trimmed by 4 bases and J by 1 base, 5 bases remained unmatched. The DNA for the CDR3 is TGCGCCAGCAGCCTCTCGACAGGGGTTAACTATGGCTACACCTTC. Protein product: CASSLSTGVNYGYTF.

The V call is TRBV7-9, the J call TRBJ1-6; 10 nucleotides agree with TRBD1. The CDR3 runs to 15 residues. V gave up 5 bases and J gave up 7 bases; unmatched junction bases: 5. From germline, CDR1 is SEHNR and CDR2 FQNEAQ (reference sequence). The CDR3 bases are TGTGCCAGCAGCACGGGACAGGGGAACAATTCACCCCTCCACTTT. It is translated as CASSTGQGNNSPLHF.

The chain links TRBV4-3 to TRBJ2-7; the match to TRBD2 covers 9 bases. The CDR3 totals 17 residues. Per the germline V gene, CDR1 is LGHNA and CDR2 is YSLEER. The ends lost 0 bases at V and 2 bases at J; junction bases unmatched: 8. This CDR3 is CASSQELASGVPYEQYF. The CDR3 DNA follows: TGCGCCAGCAGCCAAGAATTAGCTAGCGGGGTTCCCTACGAGCAGTACTTC.

The chain has TRBV6-1 and TRBJ2-7; 8 bases fit TRBD1. The CDR3 extends over 14 amino acids. With 5 bases clipped from V and 0 bases from J, the junction kept 3 bases outside the gene matches. CDR1 MNHNS and CDR2 SASEGT come from the germline V gene. The CDR3 reads CASSWDRFSYEQYF. CDR3 DNA sequence: TGTGCCAGCAGTTGGGACAGGTTCTCCTACGAGCAGTACTTC.

V usage is TRBV21-1 and J usage is TRBJ1-4; TRBD1, the table's D call, lacks a check against the DNA. TRBV21-1 is given as a pseudogene. CDR3 length: 15 residues. The CDR3 here is CASSKDRGRFEKLFF. In DNA, the CDR3 is TGTGCCAGCAGCAAAGACAGGGGGCGTTTTGAAAAACTGTTTTTT.

This CDR3 is CASSALSGGETQYF. CDR3 nucleotides: TGTGCCAGCAGTGCCCTCAGTGGCGGGGAGACCCAGTACTTC. The chain carries TRBV6-1 and TRBJ2-5; D possibly corresponds to TRBD2 (5 bases). In germline, CDR1 is MNHNS, CDR2 SASEGT. Trimming took 4 bases from V and 5 from J, leaving 14 bases between them. The CDR3 has 14 amino acids.

The CDR3 reads CASSFLRSSYNEQFF. The CDR3 DNA sequence: TGTGCCAGCAGCTTTCTCCGGAGCTCCTACAATGAGCAGTTCTTC. This chain links TRBV5-6 with TRBJ2-1, with D hard to call. The V and J ends lost 2 bases and 0 bases respectively, with 9 bases between them. The germline V gene encodes CDR1 SGHDT and CDR2 YYEEEE. CDR3 length: 15 residues. The entire variable domain, with the rest obtained from reference TRBV5-6 and TRBJ2-1, is as follows: DAGVTQSPTHLIKTRGQQVTLRCSPKSGHDTVSWYQQALGQGPQFIFQYYEEEERQRGNFPDRFSGHQFPNYSSELNVNALLLGDSALYLCASSFLRSSYNEQFFGPGTRLTVL.

The chain joins TRBV5-1 to TRBJ1-4; no definite D call. Germline CDR1 SGHRS, CDR2 YFSETQ. V was trimmed by 6 bases and J by 2 bases, leaving 14 bases between them. CDR3 length: 15 amino acids. The CDR3 coding sequence is TGCGCCAGCACCCTGCTGGGTGGCACTAATGAAAAACTGTTTTTT. It specifies CASTLLGGTNEKLFF.